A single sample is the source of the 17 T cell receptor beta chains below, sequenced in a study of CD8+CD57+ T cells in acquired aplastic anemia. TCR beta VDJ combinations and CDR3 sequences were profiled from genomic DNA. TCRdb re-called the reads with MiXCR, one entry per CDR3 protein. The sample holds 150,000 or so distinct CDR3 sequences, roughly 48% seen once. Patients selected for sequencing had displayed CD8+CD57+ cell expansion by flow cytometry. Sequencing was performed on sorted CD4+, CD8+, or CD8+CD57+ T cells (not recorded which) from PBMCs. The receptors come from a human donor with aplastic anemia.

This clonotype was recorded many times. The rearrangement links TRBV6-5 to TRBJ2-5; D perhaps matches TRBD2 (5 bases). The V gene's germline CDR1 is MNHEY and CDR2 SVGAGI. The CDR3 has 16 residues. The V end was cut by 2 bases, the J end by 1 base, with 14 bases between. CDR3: CASSYPGTRGQETQYF. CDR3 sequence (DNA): TGTGCCAGCAGTTACCCCGGCACTAGAGGCCAAGAGACCCAGTACTTC.

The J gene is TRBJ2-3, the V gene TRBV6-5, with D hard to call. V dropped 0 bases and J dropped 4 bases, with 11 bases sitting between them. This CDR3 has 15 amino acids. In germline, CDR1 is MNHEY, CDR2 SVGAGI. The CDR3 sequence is CASSYSTHSADTQYF. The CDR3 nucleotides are TGTGCCAGCAGTTACTCGACGCATTCCGCAGATACGCAGTATTTT.

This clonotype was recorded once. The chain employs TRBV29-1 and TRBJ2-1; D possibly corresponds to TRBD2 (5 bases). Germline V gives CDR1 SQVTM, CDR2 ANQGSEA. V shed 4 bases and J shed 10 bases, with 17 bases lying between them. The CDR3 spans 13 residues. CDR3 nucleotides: TGCAGCGTTGGGACCGGGGTATCGAACGAGCAGTTCTTC. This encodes CSVGTGVSNEQFF.

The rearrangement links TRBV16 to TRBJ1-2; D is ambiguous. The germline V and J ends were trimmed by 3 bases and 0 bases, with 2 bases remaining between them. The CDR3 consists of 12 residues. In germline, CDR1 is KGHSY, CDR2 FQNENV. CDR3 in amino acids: CASSQSNYGYTF. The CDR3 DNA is TGTGCCAGCAGCCAGTCTAACTATGGCTACACCTTC.

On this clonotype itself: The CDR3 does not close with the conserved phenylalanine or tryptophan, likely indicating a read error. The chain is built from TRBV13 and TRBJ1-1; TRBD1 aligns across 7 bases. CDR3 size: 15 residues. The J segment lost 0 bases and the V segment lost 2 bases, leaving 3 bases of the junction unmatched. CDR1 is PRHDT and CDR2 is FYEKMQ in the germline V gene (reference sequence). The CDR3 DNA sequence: TGTGCCAGCAGCTTAAGGGGGCCGATGAACACTGAAGCTTTCCTT. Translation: CASSLRGPMNTEAFL.

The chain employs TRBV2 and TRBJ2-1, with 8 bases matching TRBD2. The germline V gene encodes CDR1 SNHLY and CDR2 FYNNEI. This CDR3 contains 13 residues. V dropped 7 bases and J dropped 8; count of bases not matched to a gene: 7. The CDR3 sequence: CASTAGAVHEQFF. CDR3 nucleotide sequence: TGTGCCAGCACAGCGGGGGCGGTGCATGAGCAGTTCTTC. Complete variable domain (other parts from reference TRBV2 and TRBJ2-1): EPEVTQTPSHQVTQMGQEVILRCVPISNHLYFYWYRQILGQKVEFLVSFYNNEISEKSEIFDDQFSVERPDGSNFTLKIRSTKLEDSAMYFCASTAGAVHEQFFGPGTRLTVL.

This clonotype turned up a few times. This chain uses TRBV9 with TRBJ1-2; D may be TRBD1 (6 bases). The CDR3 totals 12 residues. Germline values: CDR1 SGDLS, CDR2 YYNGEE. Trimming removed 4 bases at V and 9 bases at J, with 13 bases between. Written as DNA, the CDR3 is TGTGCCAGCAGCACCGGGACAAGGAGCTACACCTTC. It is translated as CASSTGTRSYTF.

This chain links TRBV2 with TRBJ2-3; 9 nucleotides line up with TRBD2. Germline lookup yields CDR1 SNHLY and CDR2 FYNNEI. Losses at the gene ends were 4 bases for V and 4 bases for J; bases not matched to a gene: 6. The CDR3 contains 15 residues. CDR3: CASSAASGAADTQYF. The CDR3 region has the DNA TGTGCCAGCAGTGCCGCTAGCGGGGCGGCAGATACGCAGTATTTT.

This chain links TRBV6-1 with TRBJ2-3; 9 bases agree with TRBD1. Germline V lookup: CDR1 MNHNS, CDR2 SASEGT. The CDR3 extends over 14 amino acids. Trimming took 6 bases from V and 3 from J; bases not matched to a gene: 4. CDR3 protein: CASRRGQGTDTQYF. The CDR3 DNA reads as TGTGCCAGCAGACGCGGACAGGGGACAGATACGCAGTATTTT.

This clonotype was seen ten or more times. For the CDR3, the DNA is TGTGCCAGCAGGGGGGGAATCACAGATACGCAGTATTTT. This gives the protein CASRGGITDTQYF. This chain uses TRBV6-1 with TRBJ2-3; a possible D gene is TRBD2 (6 bases). Between the trimmed V and J ends, which lost 6 bases and 2 bases, there was a span of 9 bases. CDR1 and CDR2 (germline): MNHNS, SASEGT. This CDR3 region has 13 residues.

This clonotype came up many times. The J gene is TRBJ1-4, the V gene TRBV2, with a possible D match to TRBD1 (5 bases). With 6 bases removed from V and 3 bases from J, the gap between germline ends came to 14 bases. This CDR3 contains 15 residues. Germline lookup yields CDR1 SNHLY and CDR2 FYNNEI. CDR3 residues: CASSAVLGANEKLFF. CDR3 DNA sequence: TGTGCCAGCAGCGCCGTGCTGGGGGCTAATGAAAAACTGTTTTTT.

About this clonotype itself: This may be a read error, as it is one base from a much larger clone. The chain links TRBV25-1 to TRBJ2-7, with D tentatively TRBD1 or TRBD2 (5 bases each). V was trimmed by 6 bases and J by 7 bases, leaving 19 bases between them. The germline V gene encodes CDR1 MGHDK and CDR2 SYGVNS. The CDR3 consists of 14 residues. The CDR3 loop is CASSSGRRINEQYF. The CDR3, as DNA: TGTGCCAGCAGCTCGGGACGAAGGATCAATGAGCAGTACTTC.

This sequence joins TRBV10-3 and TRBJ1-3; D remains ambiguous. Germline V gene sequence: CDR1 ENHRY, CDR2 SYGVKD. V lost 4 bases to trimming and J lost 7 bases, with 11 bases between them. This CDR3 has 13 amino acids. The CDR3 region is CAISGPGGNTIYF. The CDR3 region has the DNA TGTGCCATCAGTGGCCCCGGCGGGAACACCATATATTTT.

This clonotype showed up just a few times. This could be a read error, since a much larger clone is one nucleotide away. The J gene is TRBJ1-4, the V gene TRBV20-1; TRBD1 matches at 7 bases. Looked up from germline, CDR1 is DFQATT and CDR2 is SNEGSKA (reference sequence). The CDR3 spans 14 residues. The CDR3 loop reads CSAGIRGAGEKLLF. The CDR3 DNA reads TGCAGTGCTGGCATCAGGGGGGCGGGAGAAAAACTGCTTTTT.

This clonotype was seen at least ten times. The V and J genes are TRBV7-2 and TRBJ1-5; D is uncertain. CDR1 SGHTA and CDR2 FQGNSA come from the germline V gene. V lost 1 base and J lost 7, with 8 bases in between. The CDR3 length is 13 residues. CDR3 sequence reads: CASSLGWRQPQHF. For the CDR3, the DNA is TGTGCCAGCAGCTTAGGTTGGCGGCAGCCCCAGCATTTT.

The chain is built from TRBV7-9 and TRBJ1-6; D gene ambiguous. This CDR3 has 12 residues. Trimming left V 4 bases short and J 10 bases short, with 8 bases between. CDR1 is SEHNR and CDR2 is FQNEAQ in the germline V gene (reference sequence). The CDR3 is CASSSHSSPLHF. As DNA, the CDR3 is TGTGCCAGCAGCTCACACTCATCACCCCTCCACTTT.

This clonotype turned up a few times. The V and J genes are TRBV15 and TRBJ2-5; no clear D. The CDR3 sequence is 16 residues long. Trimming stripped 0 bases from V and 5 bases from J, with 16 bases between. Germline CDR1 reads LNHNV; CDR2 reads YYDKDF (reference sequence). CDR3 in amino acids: CATSRDLLGVGETQYF. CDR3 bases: TGTGCCACCAGCAGAGATCTTTTGGGTGTCGGCGAGACCCAGTACTTC. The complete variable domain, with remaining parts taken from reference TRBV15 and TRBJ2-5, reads DAMVIQNPRYQVTQFGKPVTLSCSQTLNHNVMYWYQQKSSQAPKLLFHYYDKDFNNEADTPDNFQSRRPNTSFCFLDIRSPGLGDTAMYLCATSRDLLGVGETQYFGPGTRLLVL.